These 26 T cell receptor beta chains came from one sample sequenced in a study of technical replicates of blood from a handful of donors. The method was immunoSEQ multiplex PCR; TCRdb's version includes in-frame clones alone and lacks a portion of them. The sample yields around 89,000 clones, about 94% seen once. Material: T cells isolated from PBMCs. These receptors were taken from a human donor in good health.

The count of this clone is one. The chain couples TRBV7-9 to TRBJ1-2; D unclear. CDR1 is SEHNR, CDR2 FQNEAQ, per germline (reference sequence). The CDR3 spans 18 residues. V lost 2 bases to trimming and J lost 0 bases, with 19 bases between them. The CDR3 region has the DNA TGTGCCAGCAGCTTATCTATTGGGAGTAGAGTCTCTAACTATGGCTACACCTTC. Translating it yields CASSLSIGSRVSNYGYTF. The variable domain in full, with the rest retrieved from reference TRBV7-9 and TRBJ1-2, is DTGVSQNPRHKITKRGQNVTFRCDPISEHNRLYWYRQTLGQGPEFLTYFQNEAQLEKSRLLSDRFSAERPKGSFSTLEIQRTEQGDSAMYLCASSLSIGSRVSNYGYTFGSGTRLTVV.

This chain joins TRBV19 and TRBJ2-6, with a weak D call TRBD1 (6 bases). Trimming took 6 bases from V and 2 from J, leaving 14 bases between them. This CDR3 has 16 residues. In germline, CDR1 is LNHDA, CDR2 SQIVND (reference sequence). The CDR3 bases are TGTGCCAGTAGCTCCCTCGCAGGGGCTGGGGCCAACGTCCTGACTTTC. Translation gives CASSSLAGAGANVLTF.

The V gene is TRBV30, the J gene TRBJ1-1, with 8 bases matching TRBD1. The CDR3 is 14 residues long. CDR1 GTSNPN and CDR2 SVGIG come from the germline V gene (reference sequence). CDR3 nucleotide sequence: TGTGCGGGGCCAGGGGGCGCGGGGAACACTGAAGCTTTCTTT. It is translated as CAGPGGAGNTEAFF.

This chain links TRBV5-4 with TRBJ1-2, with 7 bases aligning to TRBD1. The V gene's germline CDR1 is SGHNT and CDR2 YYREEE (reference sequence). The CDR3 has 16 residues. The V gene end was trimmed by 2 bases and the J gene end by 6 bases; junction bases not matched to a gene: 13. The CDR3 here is CASSFDRAPALDGYTF. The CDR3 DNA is TGTGCCAGCAGCTTCGACAGGGCACCCGCGTTGGATGGCTACACCTTC.

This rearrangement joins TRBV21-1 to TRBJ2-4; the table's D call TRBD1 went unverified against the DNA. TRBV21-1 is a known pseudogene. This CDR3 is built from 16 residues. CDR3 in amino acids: CASSTRQGASKNIQYF. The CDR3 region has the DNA TGTGCCAGCAGCACACGACAGGGGGCATCCAAAAACATTCAGTACTTC.

CDR3 in DNA: TGTGCCAGCAGTTTGGCAGGGACCTACAATGAGCAGTTCTTC. As protein: CASSLAGTYNEQFF. The V gene is TRBV28, the J gene TRBJ2-1, with D maybe TRBD1 (5 bases). This CDR3 spans 14 amino acids. Germline V gene data show CDR1 as MDHEN and CDR2 as SYDVKM. V was pared by 3 bases and J by 2 bases, with 8 bases between.

DNA for the CDR3: TGTGCCAGCAGCTTAGCAGGGGGGCGGAGGGGATACGAGCAGTACTTC. Protein: CASSLAGGRRGYEQYF. The chain joins TRBV13 to TRBJ2-7; possible D gene TRBD1, 7 bases. The CDR3 is made up of 16 amino acids. Germline V CDR1 and CDR2: PRHDT, FYEKMQ (reference sequence). The V and J ends lost 1 base and 4 bases respectively, with 17 bases between them.

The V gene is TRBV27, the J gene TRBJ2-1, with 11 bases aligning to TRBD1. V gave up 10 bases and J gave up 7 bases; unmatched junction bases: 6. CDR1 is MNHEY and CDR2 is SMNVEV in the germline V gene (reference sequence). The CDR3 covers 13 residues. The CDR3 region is CATTGQGANEQFF. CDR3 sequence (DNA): TGTGCCACCACCGGACAGGGGGCGAATGAGCAGTTCTTC.

This CDR3 reads CASSEPAGGRYNEQFF. DNA of the CDR3: TGTGCCAGCAGCGAGCCCGCGGGGGGGCGCTACAATGAGCAGTTCTTC. The chain recombines TRBV9 with TRBJ2-1; 9 bases align to TRBD2. In germline, CDR1 is SGDLS, CDR2 YYNGEE. This CDR3 contains 16 residues. J gave up 3 bases and V 3 bases, and 7 bases lay outside the gene matches.

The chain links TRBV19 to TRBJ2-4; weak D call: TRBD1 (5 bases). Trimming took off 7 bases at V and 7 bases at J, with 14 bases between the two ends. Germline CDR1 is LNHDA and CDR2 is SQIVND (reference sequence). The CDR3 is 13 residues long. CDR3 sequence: CASIGAQGNIQYF. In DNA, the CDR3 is TGTGCCAGTATAGGGGCGCAAGGTAACATTCAGTACTTC.

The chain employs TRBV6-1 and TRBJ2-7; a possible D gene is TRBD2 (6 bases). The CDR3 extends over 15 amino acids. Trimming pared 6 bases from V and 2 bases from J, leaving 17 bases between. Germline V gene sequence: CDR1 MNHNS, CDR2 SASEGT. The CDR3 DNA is TGTGCCAGCAGGCGGGGTTCGGCTGCTACCTACGAGCAGTACTTC. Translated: CASRRGSAATYEQYF.

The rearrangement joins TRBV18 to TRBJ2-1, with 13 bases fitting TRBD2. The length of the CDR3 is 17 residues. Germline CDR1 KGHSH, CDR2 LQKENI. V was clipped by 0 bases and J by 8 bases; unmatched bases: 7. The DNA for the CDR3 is TGTGCCAGCTCACCACCTCGTACTAGCGGGGGGGCCGATGAGCAGTTCTTC. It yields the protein CASSPPRTSGGADEQFF.

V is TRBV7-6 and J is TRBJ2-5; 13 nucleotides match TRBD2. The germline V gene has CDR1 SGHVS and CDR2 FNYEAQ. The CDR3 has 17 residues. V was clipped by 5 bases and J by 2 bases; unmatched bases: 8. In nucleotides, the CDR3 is TGTGCCAGCAGCCAACCTTCACTAGCGGGAGGGCAAGAGACCCAGTACTTC. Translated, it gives CASSQPSLAGGQETQYF.

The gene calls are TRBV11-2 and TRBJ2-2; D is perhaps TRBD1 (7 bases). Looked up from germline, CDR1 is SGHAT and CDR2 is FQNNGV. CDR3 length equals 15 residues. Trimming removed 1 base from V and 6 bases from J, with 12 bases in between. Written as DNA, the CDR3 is TGTGCCAGCAGCTTAGGCAGGGGGGCGGCCGGGGAGCTGTTTTTT. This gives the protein CASSLGRGAAGELFF. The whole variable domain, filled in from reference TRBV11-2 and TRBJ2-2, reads EAGVAQSPRYKIIEKRQSVAFWCNPISGHATLYWYQQILGQGPKLLIQFQNNGVVDDSQLPKDRFSAERLKGVDSTLKIQPAKLEDSAVYLCASSLGRGAAGELFFGEGSRLTVL.

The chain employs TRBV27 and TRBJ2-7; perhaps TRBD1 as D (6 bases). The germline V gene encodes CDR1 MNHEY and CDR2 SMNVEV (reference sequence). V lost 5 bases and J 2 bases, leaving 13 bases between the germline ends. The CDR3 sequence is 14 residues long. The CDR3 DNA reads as TGTGCCAGCAGTGACAGGACGGGAACCTACGAGCAGTACTTC. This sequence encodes CASSDRTGTYEQYF.

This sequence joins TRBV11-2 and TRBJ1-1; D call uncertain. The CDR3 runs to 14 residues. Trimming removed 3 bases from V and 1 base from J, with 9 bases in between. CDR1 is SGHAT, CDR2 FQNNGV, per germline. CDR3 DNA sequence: TGTGCCAGCAGCTTCGCCGGGGAGAACACTGAAGCTTTCTTT. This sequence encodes CASSFAGENTEAFF.

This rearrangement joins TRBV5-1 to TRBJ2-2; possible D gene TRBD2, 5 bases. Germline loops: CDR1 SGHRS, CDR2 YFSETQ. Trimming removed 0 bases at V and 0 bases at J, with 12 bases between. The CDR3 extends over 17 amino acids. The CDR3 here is CASSLDPSGANTGELFF. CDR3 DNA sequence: TGCGCCAGCAGCTTGGATCCCAGCGGAGCGAACACCGGGGAGCTGTTTTTT.

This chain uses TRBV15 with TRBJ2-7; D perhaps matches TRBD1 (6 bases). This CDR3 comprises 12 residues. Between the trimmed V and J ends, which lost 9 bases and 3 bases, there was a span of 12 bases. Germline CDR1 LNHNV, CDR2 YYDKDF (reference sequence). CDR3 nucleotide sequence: TGTGCCACAGGACAGTCATTCTACGAGCAGTACTTC. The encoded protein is CATGQSFYEQYF.

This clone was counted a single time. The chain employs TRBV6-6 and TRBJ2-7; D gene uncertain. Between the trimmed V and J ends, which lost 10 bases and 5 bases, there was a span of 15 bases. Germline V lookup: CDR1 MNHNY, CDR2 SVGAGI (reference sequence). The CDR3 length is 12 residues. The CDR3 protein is CATQATQDEQYF. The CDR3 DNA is TGTGCCACACAAGCCACGCAGGACGAGCAGTACTTC.

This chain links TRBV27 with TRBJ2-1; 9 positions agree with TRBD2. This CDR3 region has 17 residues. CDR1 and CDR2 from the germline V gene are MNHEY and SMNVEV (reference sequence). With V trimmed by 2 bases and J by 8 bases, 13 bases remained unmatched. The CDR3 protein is CASSLDFPGLAPDEQFF. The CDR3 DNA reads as TGTGCCAGCAGTTTAGATTTTCCGGGACTAGCCCCGGATGAGCAGTTCTTC.

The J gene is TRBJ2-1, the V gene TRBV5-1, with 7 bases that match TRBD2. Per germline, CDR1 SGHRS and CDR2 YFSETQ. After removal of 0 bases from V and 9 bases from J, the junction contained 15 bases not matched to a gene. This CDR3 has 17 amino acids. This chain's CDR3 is CASSLVWEQGTGGEQFF. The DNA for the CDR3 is TGCGCCAGCAGCTTGGTTTGGGAGCAGGGCACGGGGGGTGAGCAGTTCTTC.

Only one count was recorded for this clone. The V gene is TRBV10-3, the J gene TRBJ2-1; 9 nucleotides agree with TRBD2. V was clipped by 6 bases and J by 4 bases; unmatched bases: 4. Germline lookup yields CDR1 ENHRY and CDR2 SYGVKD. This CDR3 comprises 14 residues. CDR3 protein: CAIRERGEYNEQFF. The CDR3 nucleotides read TGTGCCATCAGAGAGCGGGGGGAATACAATGAGCAGTTCTTC.

The DNA for the CDR3 is TGTGCCAGCAGCTTAACCCCCACCCGAGGAGGAAACACCATATATTTT. Translated: CASSLTPTRGGNTIYF. The rearrangement links TRBV11-2 to TRBJ1-3; no firm D call. The germline V gene has CDR1 SGHAT and CDR2 FQNNGV. V was shortened by 2 bases and J by 4 bases, with 15 bases between the two germline ends. The CDR3 extends over 16 amino acids.

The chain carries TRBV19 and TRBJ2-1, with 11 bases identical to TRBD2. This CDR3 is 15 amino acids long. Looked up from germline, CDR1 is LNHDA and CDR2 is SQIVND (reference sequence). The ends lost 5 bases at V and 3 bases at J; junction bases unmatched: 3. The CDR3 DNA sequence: TGTGCCAGTAGTGGGACTAGCGGTATCTACAATGAGCAGTTCTTC. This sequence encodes CASSGTSGIYNEQFF.

CDR3 in amino acids: CATSRVESSGANVLTF. In DNA, the CDR3 is TGTGCCACCAGCAGAGTGGAGTCCTCTGGGGCCAACGTCCTGACTTTC. The chain is built from TRBV15 and TRBJ2-6; D unresolved. The V and J ends lost 1 base and 0 bases respectively, with 7 bases between them. Germline CDR1 LNHNV, CDR2 YYDKDF (reference sequence). The CDR3 runs to 16 residues.

This CDR3 reads CASSLALGRAGGNNEQFF. DNA for the CDR3: TGTGCCAGCAGCTTAGCCCTCGGCCGAGCGGGGGGGAACAATGAGCAGTTCTTC. The chain couples TRBV11-2 to TRBJ2-1; TRBD2 aligns across 10 bases. Per the germline V gene, CDR1 is SGHAT and CDR2 is FQNNGV. V was pared by 1 base and J by 5 bases, with 11 bases of the junction left unmatched. The CDR3 spans 18 residues.